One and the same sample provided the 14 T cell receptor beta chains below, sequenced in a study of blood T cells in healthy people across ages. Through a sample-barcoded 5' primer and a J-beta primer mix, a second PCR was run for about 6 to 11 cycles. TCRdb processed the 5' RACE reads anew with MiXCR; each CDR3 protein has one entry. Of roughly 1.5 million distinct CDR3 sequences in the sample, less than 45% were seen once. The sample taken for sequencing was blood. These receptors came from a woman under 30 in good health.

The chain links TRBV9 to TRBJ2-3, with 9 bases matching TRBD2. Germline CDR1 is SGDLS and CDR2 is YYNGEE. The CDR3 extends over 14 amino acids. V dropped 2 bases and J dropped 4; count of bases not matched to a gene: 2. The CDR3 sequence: CASSVLAGPDTQYF. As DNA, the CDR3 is TGTGCCAGCAGCGTGCTAGCGGGGCCAGATACGCAGTATTTT.

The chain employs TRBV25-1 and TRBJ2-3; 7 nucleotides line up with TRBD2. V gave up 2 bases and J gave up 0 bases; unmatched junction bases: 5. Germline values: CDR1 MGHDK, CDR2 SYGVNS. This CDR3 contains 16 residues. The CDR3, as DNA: TGTGCCAGCAGTGAACAGATGCGGGGGAGCACAGATACGCAGTATTTT. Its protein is CASSEQMRGSTDTQYF.

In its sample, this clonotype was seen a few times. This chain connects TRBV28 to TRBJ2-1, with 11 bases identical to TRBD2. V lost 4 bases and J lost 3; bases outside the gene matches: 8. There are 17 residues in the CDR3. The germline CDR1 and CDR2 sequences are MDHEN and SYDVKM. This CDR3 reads CASSSPGLAVNYNEQFF. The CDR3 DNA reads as TGTGCCAGCAGTTCTCCGGGACTAGCGGTTAACTACAATGAGCAGTTCTTC.

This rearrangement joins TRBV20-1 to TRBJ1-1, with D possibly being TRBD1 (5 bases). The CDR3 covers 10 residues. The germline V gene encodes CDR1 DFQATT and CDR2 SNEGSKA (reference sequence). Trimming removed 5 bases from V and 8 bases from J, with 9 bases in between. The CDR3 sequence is CSARYREAFF. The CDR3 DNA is TGCAGTGCTCGATACAGGGAAGCTTTCTTT.

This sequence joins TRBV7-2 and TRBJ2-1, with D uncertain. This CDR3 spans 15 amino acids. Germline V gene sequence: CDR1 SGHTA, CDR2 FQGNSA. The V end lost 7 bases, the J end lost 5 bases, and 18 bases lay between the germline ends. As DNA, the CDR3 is TGTGCCAGCACCCCTGGCAAGTATCCCAACAATGAGCAGTTCTTC. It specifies CASTPGKYPNNEQFF.

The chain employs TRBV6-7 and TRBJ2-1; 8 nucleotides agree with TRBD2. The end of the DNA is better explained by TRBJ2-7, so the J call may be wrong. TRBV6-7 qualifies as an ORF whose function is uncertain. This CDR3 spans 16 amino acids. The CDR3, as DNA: TGTGCCAGCAACCCAAGGAGCGGGAGATCCTACAATGAGCAGTACTTC. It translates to CASNPRSGRSYNEQYF.

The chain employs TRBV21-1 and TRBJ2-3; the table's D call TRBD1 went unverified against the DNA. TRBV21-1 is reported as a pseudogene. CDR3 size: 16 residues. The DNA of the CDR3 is TGTGCCAGCAGCAAAGAATCGGGGACGCACACAGATACGCAGTATTTT. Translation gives CASSKESGTHTDTQYF.

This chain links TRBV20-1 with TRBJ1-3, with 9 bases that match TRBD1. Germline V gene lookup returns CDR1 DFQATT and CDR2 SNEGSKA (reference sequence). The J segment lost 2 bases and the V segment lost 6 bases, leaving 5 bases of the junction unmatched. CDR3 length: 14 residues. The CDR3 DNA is TGCAGTGCAACCGGGACAGGGACTGGAAACACCATATATTTT. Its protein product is CSATGTGTGNTIYF.

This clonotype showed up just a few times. The CDR3 loop reads CSVGARGYEQYF. Written as DNA, the CDR3 is TGCAGCGTGGGGGCCAGGGGCTACGAGCAGTACTTC. The J gene is TRBJ2-7, the V gene TRBV29-1; D possibly corresponds to TRBD1 (6 bases). The ends were cut back, 6 bases at V and 3 bases at J, with 12 bases in the middle. The CDR3 consists of 12 residues. Per germline, CDR1 SQVTM and CDR2 ANQGSEA.

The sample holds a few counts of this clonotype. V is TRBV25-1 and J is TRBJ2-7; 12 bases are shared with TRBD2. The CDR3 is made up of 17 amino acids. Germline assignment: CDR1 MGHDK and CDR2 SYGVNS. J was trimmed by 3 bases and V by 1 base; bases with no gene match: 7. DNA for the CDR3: TGTGCCAGCAGTGAATCCGCCCCGACTAGCGGGGGCTACGAGCAGTACTTC. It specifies CASSESAPTSGGYEQYF.

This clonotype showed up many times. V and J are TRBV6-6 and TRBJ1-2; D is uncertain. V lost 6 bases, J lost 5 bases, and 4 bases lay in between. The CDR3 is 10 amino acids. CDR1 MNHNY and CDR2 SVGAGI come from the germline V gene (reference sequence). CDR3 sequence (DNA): TGTGCCAGCAGACTTTATGGCTACACCTTC. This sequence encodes CASRLYGYTF.

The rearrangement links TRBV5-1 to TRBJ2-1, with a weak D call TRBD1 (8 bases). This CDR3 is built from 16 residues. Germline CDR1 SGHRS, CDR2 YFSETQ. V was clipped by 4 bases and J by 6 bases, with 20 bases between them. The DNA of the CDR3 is TGCGCCAGCAGCGCCGGACAGGGAGGGATTGCCAATGAGCAGTTCTTC. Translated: CASSAGQGGIANEQFF.

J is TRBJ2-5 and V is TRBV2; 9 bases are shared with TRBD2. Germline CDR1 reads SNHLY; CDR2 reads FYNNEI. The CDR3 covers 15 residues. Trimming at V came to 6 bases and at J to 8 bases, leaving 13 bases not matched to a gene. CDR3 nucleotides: TGTGCCAGCAGGTTAGCGGGAGTGCTTTCGGATACCCAGTACTTC. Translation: CASRLAGVLSDTQYF.

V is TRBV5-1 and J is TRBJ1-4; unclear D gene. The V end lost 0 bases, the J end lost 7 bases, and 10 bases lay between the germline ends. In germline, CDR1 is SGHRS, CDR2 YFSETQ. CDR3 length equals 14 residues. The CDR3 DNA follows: TGCGCCAGCAGCTTGGGGACGGCTGGTGAAAAACTGTTTTTT. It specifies CASSLGTAGEKLFF.